The 9 T cell receptor beta chains in this list originate from one sample, sequenced in a study of sequential checkpoint blockade in melanoma. Sample treatment: randomized to nivolumab then ipilimumab (arm A) or the reverse (arm B). Produced via immunoSEQ multiplex PCR; TCRdb's table is partial and in-frame only. Of about 17,000 clones listed, roughly 71% are singletons. Sequencing used CD8+ T cells sorted from blood (inferred from file names), obtained from a patient given nivolumab and ipilimumab in sequence. These receptors were collected from a human donor with melanoma.

Only one count was recorded for this clone. This chain uses TRBV5-4 with TRBJ2-6, with no clear D. Trimming shortened V by 3 bases and J by 0 bases, and 7 bases separated the two germline ends. This CDR3 is 15 amino acids long. Germline CDR1 and CDR2: SGHNT and YYREEE (reference sequence). In DNA form, the CDR3 reads TGTGCCAGCAGCTCAAGGAGCTCTGGGGCCAACGTCCTGACTTTC. Translating gives CASSSRSSGANVLTF.

The CDR3 protein is CASSEIQPNQPQHF. As DNA, the CDR3 is TGTGCCAGCAGTGAAATACAGCCGAATCAGCCCCAGCATTTT. J is TRBJ1-5 and V is TRBV2; D remains unclear. V lost 2 bases and J 4 bases, leaving 9 bases between the germline ends. The CDR3 is 14 amino acids. The V gene's germline CDR1 is SNHLY and CDR2 FYNNEI. Together with reference TRBV2 and TRBJ1-5, the CDR3 gives the full variable domain: EPEVTQTPSHQVTQMGQEVILRCVPISNHLYFYWYRQILGQKVEFLVSFYNNEISEKSEIFDDQFSVERPDGSNFTLKIRSTKLEDSAMYFCASSEIQPNQPQHFGDGTRLSIL.

The J gene is TRBJ1-2, the V gene TRBV9; D uncertain. The CDR3 is 12 residues long. V lost 2 bases and J lost 7, with 9 bases in between. CDR1 is SGDLS and CDR2 is YYNGEE in the germline V gene. The DNA of the CDR3 is TGTGCCAGCAGCGTCGGAGGTGGTGGCTACACCTTC. The encoded protein is CASSVGGGGYTF.

Relative to its sample, this clone is medium-sized. The CDR3 nucleotides read TGTGCCAGTAGTACACAGGGGGCGCAGCCCCAGCATTTT. Protein product: CASSTQGAQPQHF. The chain combines TRBV19 with TRBJ1-5; 9 nucleotides agree with TRBD1. Germline CDR1 and CDR2: LNHDA and SQIVND (reference sequence). V dropped 4 bases and J dropped 7; count of bases not matched to a gene: 2. The CDR3 is 13 residues long.

This chain uses TRBV2 with TRBJ1-6; weak D call: TRBD1 (5 bases). The germline CDR1 and CDR2 sequences are SNHLY and FYNNEI. The CDR3 consists of 14 residues. The germline V and J ends were trimmed by 11 bases and 4 bases, with 15 bases remaining between them. CDR3 in amino acids: CAGTSTAYNSPLHF. The CDR3 DNA follows: TGTGCCGGCACCTCGACAGCTTATAATTCACCCCTCCACTTT.

This clone was observed a handful of times. This chain links TRBV21-1 with TRBJ2-7; the DNA was not used to check the table's D call, TRBD2. TRBV21-1 is a pseudogene segment. This CDR3 has 16 amino acids. CDR3 nucleotide sequence: TGTGCCAGCAGCAAAGTTAGAGGGAAATACTCCTACGAGCAGTACGTC. It encodes CASSKVRGKYSYEQYV.

CDR3 DNA: TGTGCCAGCAGCTTTTCCCCGAGACAGGGGAACGACGAGCAGTACTTC. It translates to CASSFSPRQGNDEQYF. This chain connects TRBV11-2 to TRBJ2-7; 8 bases are a match to TRBD1. The CDR3 totals 16 residues. Trimming took 3 bases from V and 5 from J; bases not matched to a gene: 12. Per the germline V gene, CDR1 is SGHAT and CDR2 is FQNNGV.

The chain links TRBV28 to TRBJ2-3; 8 nucleotides agree with TRBD2. Germline V gives CDR1 MDHEN, CDR2 SYDVKM. The CDR3 has 18 amino acids. The V gene end was trimmed by 5 bases and the J gene end by 6 bases; junction bases not matched to a gene: 19. The CDR3 DNA reads as TGTGCCAGCAGTACAGAAACTCACGGCGGGGGGCTTTTGGATACGCAGTATTTT. This gives the protein CASSTETHGGGLLDTQYF.

Note on this clone: The same CDR3 also results from other DNA sequences found in this sample. The chain uses TRBV7-9 and TRBJ2-5; 9 bases are shared with TRBD1. V lost 1 base, J lost 5 bases, and 2 bases stayed unmatched. CDR3 length: 14 residues. Germline V CDR1 and CDR2: SEHNR, FQNEAQ (reference sequence). The CDR3 sequence is CASSLGTGVETQYF. DNA for the CDR3: TGTGCCAGCAGCTTAGGGACAGGGGTCGAGACCCAGTACTTC.